The subject of this entry is one T cell receptor (beta chain). Produced via immunoSEQ multiplex PCR; TCRdb's table is partial and in-frame only. In the table there are 280,000 or so clones, around 82% of which are singletons. The source of the sample is a study of blood T cell repertoires in COVID-19. With V trimmed by 0 bases and J by 3 bases, 4 bases remained unmatched. The CDR3 consists of 15 residues. Germline CDR1 is GTSNPN and CDR2 is SVGIG (reference sequence). What was sequenced was peripheral blood. The chain couples TRBV30 to TRBJ2-3; 9 bases are shared with TRBD2. The source is a woman aged 45-59 years who had recovered from COVID-19. The CDR3 sequence is CAWSVAGGKTDTQYF. The CDR3 bases are TGTGCCTGGAGTGTAGCGGGAGGAAAGACAGATACGCAGTATTTT.